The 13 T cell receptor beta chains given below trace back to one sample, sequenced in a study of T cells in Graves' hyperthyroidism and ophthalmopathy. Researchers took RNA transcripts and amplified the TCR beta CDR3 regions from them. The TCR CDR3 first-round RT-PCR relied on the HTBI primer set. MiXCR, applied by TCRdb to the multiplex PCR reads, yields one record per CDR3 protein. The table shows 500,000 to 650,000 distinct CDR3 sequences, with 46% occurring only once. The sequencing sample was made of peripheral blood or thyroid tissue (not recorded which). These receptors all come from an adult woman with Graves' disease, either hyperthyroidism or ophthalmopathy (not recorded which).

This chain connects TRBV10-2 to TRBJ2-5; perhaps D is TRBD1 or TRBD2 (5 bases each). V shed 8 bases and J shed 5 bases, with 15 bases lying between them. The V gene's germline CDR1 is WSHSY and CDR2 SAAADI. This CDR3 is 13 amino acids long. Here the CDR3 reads CASCNRDRETQYF. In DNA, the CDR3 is TGCGCCAGCTGCAACCGGGACCGGGAGACCCAGTACTTC.

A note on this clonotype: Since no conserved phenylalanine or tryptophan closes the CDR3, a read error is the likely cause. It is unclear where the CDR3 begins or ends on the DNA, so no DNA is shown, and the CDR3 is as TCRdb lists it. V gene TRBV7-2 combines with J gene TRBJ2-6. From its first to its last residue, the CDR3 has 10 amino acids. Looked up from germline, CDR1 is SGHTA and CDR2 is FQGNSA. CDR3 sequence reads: CASSSGTRTS.

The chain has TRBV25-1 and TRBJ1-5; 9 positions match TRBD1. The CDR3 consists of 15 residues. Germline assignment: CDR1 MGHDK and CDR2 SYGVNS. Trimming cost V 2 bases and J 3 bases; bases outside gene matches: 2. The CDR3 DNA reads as TGTGCCAGCAGTGAAGGGACAGGGAACAATCAGCCCCAGCATTTT. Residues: CASSEGTGNNQPQHF.

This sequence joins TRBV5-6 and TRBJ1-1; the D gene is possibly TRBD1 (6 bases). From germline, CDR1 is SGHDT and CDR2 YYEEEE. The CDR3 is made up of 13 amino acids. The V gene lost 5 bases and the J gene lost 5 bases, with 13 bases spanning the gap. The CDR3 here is CASRIEGETEAFF. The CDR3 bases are TGTGCCAGCAGAATAGAGGGGGAGACTGAAGCTTTCTTT.

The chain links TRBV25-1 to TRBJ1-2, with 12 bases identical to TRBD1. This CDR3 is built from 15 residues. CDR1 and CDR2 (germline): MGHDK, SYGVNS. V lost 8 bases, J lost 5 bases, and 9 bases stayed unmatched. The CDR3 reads CASYSLGQGAYGYTF. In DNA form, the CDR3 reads TGTGCCAGCTATTCGTTGGGACAGGGGGCTTATGGCTACACCTTC.

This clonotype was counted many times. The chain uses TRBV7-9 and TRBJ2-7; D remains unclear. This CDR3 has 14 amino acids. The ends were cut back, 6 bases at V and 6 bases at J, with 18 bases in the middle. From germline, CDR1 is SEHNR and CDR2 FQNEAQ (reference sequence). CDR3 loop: CASRAGSNTPEQYF. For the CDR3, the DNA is TGTGCCAGCAGAGCAGGTTCTAACACGCCCGAGCAGTACTTC.

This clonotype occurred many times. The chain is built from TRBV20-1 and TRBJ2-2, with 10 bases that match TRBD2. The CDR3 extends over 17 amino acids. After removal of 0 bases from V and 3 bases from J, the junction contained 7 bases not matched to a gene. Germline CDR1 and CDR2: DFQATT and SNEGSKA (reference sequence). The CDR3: CSARDYLAGADTGELFF. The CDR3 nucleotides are TGCAGTGCTAGAGATTACCTAGCGGGAGCCGACACCGGGGAGCTGTTTTTT.

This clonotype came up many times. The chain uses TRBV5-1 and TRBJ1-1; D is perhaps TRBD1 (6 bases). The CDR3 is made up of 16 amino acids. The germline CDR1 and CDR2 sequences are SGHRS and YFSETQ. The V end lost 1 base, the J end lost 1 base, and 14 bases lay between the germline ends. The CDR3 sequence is CASSLRGGPTNTEAFF. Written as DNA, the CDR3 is TGCGCCAGCAGCTTGAGGGGGGGGCCTACGAACACTGAAGCTTTCTTT.

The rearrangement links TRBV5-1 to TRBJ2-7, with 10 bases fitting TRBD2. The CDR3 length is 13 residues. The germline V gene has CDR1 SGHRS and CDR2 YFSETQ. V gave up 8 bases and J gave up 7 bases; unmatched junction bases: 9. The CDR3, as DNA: TGCGCCAGTTCCCTAGCGGGGGAGACTGAGCAGTACTTC. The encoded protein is CASSLAGETEQYF.

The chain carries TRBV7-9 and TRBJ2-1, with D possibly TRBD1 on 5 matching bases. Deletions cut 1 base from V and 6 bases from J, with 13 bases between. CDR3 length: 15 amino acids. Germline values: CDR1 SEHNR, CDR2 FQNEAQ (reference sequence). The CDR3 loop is CASSLGPGFLNEQFF. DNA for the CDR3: TGTGCCAGCAGCTTAGGTCCAGGGTTTCTCAATGAGCAGTTCTTC.

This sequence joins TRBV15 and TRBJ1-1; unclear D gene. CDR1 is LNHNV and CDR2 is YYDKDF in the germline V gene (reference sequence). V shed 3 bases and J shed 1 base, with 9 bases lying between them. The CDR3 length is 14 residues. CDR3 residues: CATSSSDGNTEAFF. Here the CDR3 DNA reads TGTGCCACCAGCAGCTCGGACGGGAACACTGAAGCTTTCTTT.

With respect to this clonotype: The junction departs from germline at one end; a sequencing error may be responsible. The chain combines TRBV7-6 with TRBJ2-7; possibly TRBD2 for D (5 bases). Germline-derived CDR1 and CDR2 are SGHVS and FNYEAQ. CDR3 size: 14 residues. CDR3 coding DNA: TGTGTCAGCAGCTTAGCGCGAGGCCCCTACGAGCAGTACTTC. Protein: CVSSLARGPYEQYF.

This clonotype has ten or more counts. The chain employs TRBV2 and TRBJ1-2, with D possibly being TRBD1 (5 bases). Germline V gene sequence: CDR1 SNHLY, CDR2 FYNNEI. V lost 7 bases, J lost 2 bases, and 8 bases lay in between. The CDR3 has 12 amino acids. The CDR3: CASTGPNYGYTF. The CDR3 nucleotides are TGTGCCAGCACAGGGCCCAACTATGGCTACACCTTC.